These 22 T cell receptor beta chains were all obtained from the same sample, sequenced in a study of T-cell memory formation after mild COVID-19. From the 5' RACE reads, TCRdb called clonotypes with MiXCR, one entry per CDR3 protein. Of 15,000 or so distinct CDR3 sequences in the sample, roughly 23% were seen once. Sequencing was done on a sample of PBMCs or a T cell subset sorted from them (not recorded which). The receptors derive from a man aged 18-30 years who had mild COVID-19 (a few samples of this study predate the infection). Cell type and time point are not known.

The chain combines TRBV6-5 with TRBJ1-3; possible D gene TRBD1, 5 bases. V gave up 0 bases and J gave up 7 bases, with 16 bases separating them. CDR1 MNHEY and CDR2 SVGAGI come from the germline V gene. This CDR3 is built from 16 residues. DNA for the CDR3: TGTGCCAGCAGTTACTCGTTTTTCGAGGGGCCCAACACCATATATTTT. It is translated as CASSYSFFEGPNTIYF.

The chain carries TRBV3-1 and TRBJ2-1, with 8 bases identical to TRBD2. Looked up from germline, CDR1 is LGHDT and CDR2 is YNNKEL (reference sequence). The CDR3 sequence is 15 residues long. V lost 4 bases to trimming and J lost 8 bases; unmatched junction nucleotides: 10. The CDR3 region is CASSLPGAGAYEQFF. In DNA form, the CDR3 reads TGTGCCAGCAGCCTCCCGGGAGCGGGGGCGTATGAGCAGTTCTTC.

V and J are TRBV15 and TRBJ1-5; possibly TRBD1 for D (5 bases). The CDR3 runs 17 residues. Germline lookup yields CDR1 LNHNV and CDR2 YYDKDF (reference sequence). V shed 0 bases and J shed 1 base, with 13 bases lying between them. The CDR3 bases are TGTGCCACCAGCAGAGATTTCCCAGGGTACAGCAATCAGCCCCAGCATTTT. It yields the protein CATSRDFPGYSNQPQHF.

In this sample, this clonotype turned up many times. V usage is TRBV28 and J usage is TRBJ2-1, with a tentative D call TRBD2 (5 bases). V shed 7 bases and J shed 4 bases, with 17 bases lying between them. The germline V gene has CDR1 MDHEN and CDR2 SYDVKM. CDR3 length: 15 residues. The CDR3 region has the DNA TGTGCCAGCACCCTGTACCGGGGTGGGTACAATGAGCAGTTCTTC. It translates to CASTLYRGGYNEQFF.

This clonotype has only a few counts. The chain recombines TRBV19 with TRBJ2-7; D might be TRBD1 or TRBD2, each matching 5 bases. The CDR3 length is 13 residues. V was pared by 4 bases and J by 4 bases, with 11 bases between. CDR1 and CDR2 (germline): LNHDA, SQIVND (reference sequence). The CDR3, as DNA: TGTGCCAGTAGTACGGTTTGGGGGTACGAGCAGTACGTC. Protein: CASSTVWGYEQYV.

This clonotype was seen ten or more times. The gene calls are TRBV29-1 and TRBJ2-1; perhaps TRBD2 as D (6 bases). Germline CDR1 reads SQVTM; CDR2 reads ANQGSEA. The CDR3 is 12 amino acids. Trimming cost V 4 bases and J 8 bases, with 12 bases left between them. CDR3 coding DNA: TGCAGCGTTGTAGGTGGGGGGTATGAGCAGTTCTTC. Translated, it gives CSVVGGGYEQFF.

In this sample, this clonotype turned up a few times. The rearrangement links TRBV4-1 to TRBJ1-1; 8 nucleotides align to TRBD1. This CDR3 spans 16 amino acids. The J segment lost 1 base and the V segment lost 4 bases, leaving 8 bases of the junction unmatched. Germline CDR1 and CDR2: MGHRA and YSYEKL. In nucleotides, the CDR3 is TGCGCCAGCAGCCGCAAGCAGGGGGCTGGGAACACTGAAGCTTTCTTT. Residues: CASSRKQGAGNTEAFF.

By sample fraction, this clonotype is medium-sized (0.01 to 0.1%). CDR3 DNA sequence: TGTGCCAGCAGCTTAGGGACAGGGGGTGGCTACACCTTC. It translates to CASSLGTGGGYTF. The gene calls are TRBV13 and TRBJ1-2; TRBD1 aligns across 9 bases. The V gene's germline CDR1 is PRHDT and CDR2 FYEKMQ (reference sequence). The length of the CDR3 is 13 residues. J was trimmed by 7 bases and V by 0 bases; bases with no gene match: 0.

This clonotype was found many times. V gene TRBV7-9 combines with J gene TRBJ1-3, with D unclear. Germline-derived CDR1 and CDR2 are SEHNR and FQNEAQ (reference sequence). Trimming removed 2 bases at V and 4 bases at J, with 6 bases between. CDR3 length equals 13 residues. The CDR3: CASSLIRGNTIYF. The CDR3 nucleotides are TGTGCCAGCAGCTTAATAAGGGGAAACACCATATATTTT.

This clonotype has at least ten counts. The chain employs TRBV4-2 and TRBJ1-6; D ambiguous. The germline V and J ends were trimmed by 0 bases and 9 bases, with 9 bases remaining between them. CDR1 and CDR2 (germline): LGHNA, YNFKEQ. This CDR3 region has 14 residues. The DNA of the CDR3 is TGTGCCAGCAGCCAAGATATCGACGGTTCACCCCTCCACTTT. Its protein product is CASSQDIDGSPLHF.

This clonotype was observed at least ten times. This chain connects TRBV18 to TRBJ2-3, with D perhaps TRBD1 (5 bases). The germline V gene encodes CDR1 KGHSH and CDR2 LQKENI. The V gene lost 0 bases and the J gene lost 4 bases, with 17 bases spanning the gap. The CDR3 loop spans 17 amino acids. CDR3 protein: CASSPPVGVGSADTQYF. In DNA form, the CDR3 reads TGTGCCAGCTCACCACCGGTAGGGGTTGGAAGCGCAGATACGCAGTATTTT.

The chain has TRBV6-2 or TRBV6-3 and TRBJ2-7, with 7 bases lining up with TRBD2. CDR1 is MNHEY and CDR2 is SVGEGT in the germline V gene. The CDR3 loop spans 15 amino acids. V shed 5 bases and J 6 bases; nucleotides not matched to a gene: 13. The CDR3 protein is CASSDVRGGPGEQYF. The CDR3 DNA follows: TGTGCCAGCAGTGACGTCCGGGGAGGGCCTGGCGAGCAGTACTTC.

This clonotype was counted at least ten times. The chain couples TRBV6-2 or TRBV6-3 to TRBJ2-3; unclear D gene. CDR1 MNHEY and CDR2 SVGEGT come from the germline V gene. V was pared by 6 bases and J by 6 bases, with 10 bases between. The CDR3 has 12 residues. The CDR3 DNA reads as TGTGCCAGCAGCCCTTTCGGGGATACGCAGTATTTT. Amino acid sequence: CASSPFGDTQYF.

This clonotype was detected many times. The rearrangement links TRBV4-1 to TRBJ1-5, with D possibly matching TRBD1 (5 bases). CDR1 and CDR2 (germline): MGHRA, YSYEKL. Between the trimmed V and J ends, which lost 2 bases and 1 base, there was a span of 12 bases. This CDR3 region has 16 residues. The chain's CDR3 is CASSQLFRDSNQPQHF. The CDR3 DNA reads TGCGCCAGCAGCCAATTGTTCCGGGACAGCAATCAGCCCCAGCATTTT.

This clonotype occurred many times. The chain joins TRBV9 to TRBJ2-1; the D is unclear. In germline, CDR1 is SGDLS, CDR2 YYNGEE. V lost 3 bases, J lost 7 bases, and 14 bases lay in between. The CDR3 is 14 amino acids. CDR3 residues: CASSARLHRNEQFF. The CDR3, as DNA: TGTGCCAGCAGCGCGAGACTCCATCGGAATGAGCAGTTCTTC.

This clonotype appeared many times. The CDR3 reads CASRGTVDYEQYF. For the CDR3, the DNA is TGCGCCAGTAGAGGGACAGTAGACTACGAGCAGTACTTC. The J gene is TRBJ2-7, the V gene TRBV5-1, with 7 bases that match TRBD1. Looked up from germline, CDR1 is SGHRS and CDR2 is YFSETQ. V lost 8 bases to trimming and J lost 3 bases; unmatched junction nucleotides: 8. This CDR3 comprises 13 residues.

Ten or more counts support this clonotype. The chain links TRBV6-5 to TRBJ2-1; D ambiguous. Trimming left V 2 bases short and J 5 bases short, with 10 bases between. The CDR3 spans 14 residues. Germline V gene data show CDR1 as MNHEY and CDR2 as SVGAGI. Written as DNA, the CDR3 is TGTGCCAGCAGTTACAGCGCCTCTCACAATGAGCAGTTCTTC. As protein: CASSYSASHNEQFF.

In its sample, this clonotype was seen a few times. The V and J genes are TRBV28 and TRBJ2-5, with 7 bases that match TRBD1. The J segment lost 0 bases and the V segment lost 5 bases, leaving 9 bases of the junction unmatched. From germline, CDR1 is MDHEN and CDR2 SYDVKM. The CDR3 has 16 residues. CDR3: CASSLGAGTDQETQYF. In DNA, the CDR3 is TGTGCCAGCAGTCTTGGCGCCGGGACAGACCAAGAGACCCAGTACTTC.

This clonotype was seen repeatedly, ten times or more. This sequence joins TRBV9 and TRBJ2-5; D could derive from TRBD1 or TRBD2 (5 bases each). This CDR3 region has 14 residues. Trimming took off 3 bases at V and 2 bases at J, with 11 bases between the two ends. Germline V gene data show CDR1 as SGDLS and CDR2 as YYNGEE. This CDR3 reads CASSADSGQETQYF. The CDR3 region has the DNA TGTGCCAGCAGCGCCGACAGCGGACAAGAGACCCAGTACTTC.

This clonotype was observed at least ten times. The chain links TRBV12-3 or TRBV12-4 to TRBJ2-5, with a weak D call TRBD1 (5 bases). This CDR3 comprises 13 residues. The V and J ends lost 0 bases and 5 bases respectively, with 7 bases between them. The CDR3 nucleotides are TGTGCCAGCAGTTTAGCGCAGGGCGAGACCCAGTACTTC. Its translation: CASSLAQGETQYF.

There are many counts of this clonotype. The V gene is TRBV15, the J gene TRBJ1-2; D might be TRBD1 (5 bases). This CDR3 contains 15 residues. The V end lost 3 bases, the J end lost 7 bases, and 18 bases lay between the germline ends. Germline V gene lookup returns CDR1 LNHNV and CDR2 YYDKDF (reference sequence). Written as DNA, the CDR3 is TGTGCCACCAGCAGTGCCTTAGGGACGGAAGCTGGCTACACCTTC. As protein: CATSSALGTEAGYTF.

This clonotype showed up many times. The chain joins TRBV27 to TRBJ2-1, with a weak D call TRBD2 (7 bases). Germline V gives CDR1 MNHEY, CDR2 SMNVEV (reference sequence). V was trimmed by 4 bases and J by 8 bases, leaving 18 bases between them. The CDR3 is 15 amino acids. The CDR3 DNA sequence: TGTGCCAGCAGTTCGGGCGGGGGCCCTCCCGATGAGCAGTTCTTC. This translates into CASSSGGGPPDEQFF.